What follows is one T cell receptor (beta chain) and its context. This specimen comes from a study of T cell changes during pregnancy in multiple sclerosis. Profiled with immunoSEQ multiplex PCR; TCRdb holds only in-frame clones, not every one. The table includes around 40,000 clones, 85% to 95% detected once. Germline V lookup: CDR1 MDHEN, CDR2 SYDVKM. The V and J ends lost 6 bases and 2 bases, in that order; junction bases with no gene match: 8. The CDR3 contains 15 residues. The chain uses TRBV28 and TRBJ2-5; 8 bases map to TRBD2. The clonotype originates from a female donor with multiple sclerosis, enrolled in a pregnancy study. The input for sequencing was CD4+ T cells from peripheral blood mononuclear cells, taken in the second trimester of pregnancy. The CDR3 nucleotides are TGTGCCAGCAGCTCGGGAGGGACGGCTCAAGAGACCCAGTACTTC. Translating it yields CASSSGGTAQETQYF.